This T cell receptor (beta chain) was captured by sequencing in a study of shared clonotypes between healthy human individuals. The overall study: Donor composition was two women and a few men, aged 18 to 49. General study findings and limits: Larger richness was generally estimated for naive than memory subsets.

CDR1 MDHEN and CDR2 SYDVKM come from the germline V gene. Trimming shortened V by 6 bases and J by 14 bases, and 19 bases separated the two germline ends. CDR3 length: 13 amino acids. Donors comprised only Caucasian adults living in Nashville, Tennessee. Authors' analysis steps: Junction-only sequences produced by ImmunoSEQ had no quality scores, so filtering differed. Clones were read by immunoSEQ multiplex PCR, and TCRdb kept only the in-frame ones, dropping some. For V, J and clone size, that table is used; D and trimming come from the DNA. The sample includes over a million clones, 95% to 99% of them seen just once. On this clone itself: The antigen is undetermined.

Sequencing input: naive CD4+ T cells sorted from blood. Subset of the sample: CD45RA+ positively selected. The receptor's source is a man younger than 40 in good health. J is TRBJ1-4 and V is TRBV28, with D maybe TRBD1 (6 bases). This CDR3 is CASSPGQPRRLFF. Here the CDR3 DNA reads TGTGCCAGCAGCCCAGGACAGCCCAGGAGGCTGTTTTTT.